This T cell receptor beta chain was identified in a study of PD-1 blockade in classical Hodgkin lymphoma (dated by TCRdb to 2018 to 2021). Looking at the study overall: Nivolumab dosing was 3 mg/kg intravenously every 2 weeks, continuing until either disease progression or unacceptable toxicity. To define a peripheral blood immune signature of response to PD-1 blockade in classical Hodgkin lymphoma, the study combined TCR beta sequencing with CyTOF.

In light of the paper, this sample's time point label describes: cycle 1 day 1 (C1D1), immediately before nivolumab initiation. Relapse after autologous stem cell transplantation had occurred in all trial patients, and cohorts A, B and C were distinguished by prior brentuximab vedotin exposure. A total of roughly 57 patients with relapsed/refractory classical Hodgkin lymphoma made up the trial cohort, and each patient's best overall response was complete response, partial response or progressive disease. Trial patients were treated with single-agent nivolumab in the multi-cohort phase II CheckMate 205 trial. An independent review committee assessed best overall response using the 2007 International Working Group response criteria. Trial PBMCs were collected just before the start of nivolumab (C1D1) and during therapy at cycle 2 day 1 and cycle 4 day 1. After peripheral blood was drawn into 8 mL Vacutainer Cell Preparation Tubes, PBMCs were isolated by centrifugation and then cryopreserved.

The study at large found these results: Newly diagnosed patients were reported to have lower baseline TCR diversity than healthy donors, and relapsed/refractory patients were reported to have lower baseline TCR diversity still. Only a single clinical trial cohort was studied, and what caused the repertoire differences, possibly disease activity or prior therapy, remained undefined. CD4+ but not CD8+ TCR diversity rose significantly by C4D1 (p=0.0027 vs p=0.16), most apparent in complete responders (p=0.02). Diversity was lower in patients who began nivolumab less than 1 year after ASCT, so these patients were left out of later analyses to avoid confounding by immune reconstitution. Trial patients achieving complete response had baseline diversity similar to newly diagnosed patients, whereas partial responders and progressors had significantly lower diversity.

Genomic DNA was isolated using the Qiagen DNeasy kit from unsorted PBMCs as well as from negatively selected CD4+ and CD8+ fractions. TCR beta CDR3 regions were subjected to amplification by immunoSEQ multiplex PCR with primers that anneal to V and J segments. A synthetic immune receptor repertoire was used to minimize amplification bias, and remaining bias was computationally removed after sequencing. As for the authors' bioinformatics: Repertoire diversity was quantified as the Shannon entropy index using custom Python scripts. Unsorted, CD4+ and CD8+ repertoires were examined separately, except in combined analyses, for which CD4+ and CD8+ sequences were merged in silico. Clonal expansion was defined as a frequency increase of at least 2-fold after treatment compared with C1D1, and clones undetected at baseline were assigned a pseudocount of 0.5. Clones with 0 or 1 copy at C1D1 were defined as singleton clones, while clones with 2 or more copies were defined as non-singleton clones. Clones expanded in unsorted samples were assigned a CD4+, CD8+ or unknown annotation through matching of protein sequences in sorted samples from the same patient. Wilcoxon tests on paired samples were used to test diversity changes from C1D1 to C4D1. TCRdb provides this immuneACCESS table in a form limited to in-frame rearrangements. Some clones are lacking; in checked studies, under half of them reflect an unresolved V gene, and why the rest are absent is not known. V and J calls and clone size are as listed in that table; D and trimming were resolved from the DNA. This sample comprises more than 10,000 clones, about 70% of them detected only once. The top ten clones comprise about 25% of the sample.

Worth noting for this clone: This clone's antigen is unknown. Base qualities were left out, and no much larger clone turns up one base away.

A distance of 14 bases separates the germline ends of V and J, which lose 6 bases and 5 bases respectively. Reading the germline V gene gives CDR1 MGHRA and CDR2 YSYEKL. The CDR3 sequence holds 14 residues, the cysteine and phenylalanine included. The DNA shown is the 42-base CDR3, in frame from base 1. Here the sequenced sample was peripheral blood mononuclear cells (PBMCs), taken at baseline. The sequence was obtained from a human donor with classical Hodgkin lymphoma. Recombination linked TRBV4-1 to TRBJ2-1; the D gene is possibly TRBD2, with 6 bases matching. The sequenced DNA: TGCGCCAGCAGTACTCCGGGACTTCACAATGAGCAGTTCTTC. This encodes CASSTPGLHNEQFF.